The rows below give T cell receptor beta chains drawn from one sample of a study of neoadjuvant anti-PD-1 for oral cavity cancer. The data were produced by immunoSEQ multiplex PCR, yet TCRdb's version contains in-frame clones alone and is incomplete. The profile shows roughly 68,000 clones, less than 90% of them singletons. Material: PBMCs, obtained after nivolumab (anti-PD-1) treatment. The receptors originated from a person between 40 and 80 years old with oral cavity squamous cell carcinoma. Both conserved end residues are part of each CDR3. Each record gives: V gene, J gene, D gene, clone size, CDR3 DNA, CDR3 protein. D genes are given only for firm matches. Size values are once, few and many counts, or a class for expanded clones, and some rows have none.

V gene: TRBV7-8; J gene: TRBJ1-6; D gene: NA; clone size: NA; CDR3 DNA: TGTGCCAGCAGCTTCGAGACAGGAGATAATTCACCCCTCCACTTT; CDR3 protein: CASSFETGDNSPLHF
V gene: TRBV11-3; J gene: TRBJ2-1; D gene: NA; clone size: NA; CDR3 DNA: TGTGCCAGCAGTCAGGGGGGACCCTACAATGAGCAGTTCTTC; CDR3 protein: CASSQGGPYNEQFF
V gene: TRBV6-1; J gene: TRBJ2-7; D gene: TRBD2; clone size: NA; CDR3 DNA: TGTGCCAGCATCGTTGGACTAGCGGGAGTAGGCGAGCAGTACTTC; CDR3 protein: CASIVGLAGVGEQYF
V gene: TRBV30; J gene: TRBJ1-2; D gene: NA; clone size: NA; CDR3 DNA: TGTGCCTGGAGTGCTCCCCGAGCGTCAGGGGCCCTAGCGGGTGGCTACACCTTC; CDR3 protein: CAWSAPRASGALAGGYTF
V gene: TRBV9; J gene: TRBJ1-2; D gene: TRBD1; clone size: NA; CDR3 DNA: TGTGCCAGCAGCGGAACCGGGACAGCCTTCTATGGCTACACCTTC; CDR3 protein: CASSGTGTAFYGYTF
V gene: TRBV7-9; J gene: TRBJ2-2; D gene: NA; clone size: NA; CDR3 DNA: TGTGCCAGCAGCTTAGCGATGTCAGACGCCGGGGAGCTGTTTTTT; CDR3 protein: CASSLAMSDAGELFF
V gene: TRBV7-9; J gene: TRBJ1-2; D gene: NA; clone size: NA; CDR3 DNA: TGTGCCAGCAGCTCGACTGGTTTCGGGATTGGAGGCTACACCTTC; CDR3 protein: CASSSTGFGIGGYTF
V gene: TRBV27; J gene: TRBJ2-2; D gene: TRBD2; clone size: NA; CDR3 DNA: TGTGCCAGCAGTTCCCCCCGCTCCCCGCGGGGGAAATATCACGCCGGGGAGCTGTTTTTT; CDR3 protein: CASSSPRSPRGKYHAGELFF
V gene: TRBV2; J gene: TRBJ2-2; D gene: TRBD1; clone size: medium-sized; CDR3 DNA: TGTGCCAGCACCCACAGGGGCCCGACGAACACCGGGGAGCTGTTTTTT; CDR3 protein: CASTHRGPTNTGELFF
V gene: TRBV6-5; J gene: TRBJ2-2; D gene: NA; clone size: NA; CDR3 DNA: TGTGCCAGCAGGGCGGGGGCAGCCGGGGAGCTGTTTTTT; CDR3 protein: CASRAGAAGELFF